These 25 T cell receptor beta chains were all obtained from the same sample, sequenced in a study of beta chain features in type 1 diabetes. TCRB transcripts that were expressed got sequenced, as all of the isolated RNA had been reverse transcribed. Clones were sequenced by immunoSEQ multiplex PCR, and TCRdb holds only the in-frame ones, with some missing. The data hold some 410,000 clones, with about an eighth observed a single time. Sequenced: naive CD4+ T cells from blood. All receptors come from a woman under 30 in good health.

This clone has just a few counts. The chain joins TRBV6-1 to TRBJ2-1, with 9 bases aligning to TRBD1. The CDR3 consists of 15 residues. Germline lookup yields CDR1 MNHNS and CDR2 SASEGT. Trimming took 3 bases from V and 3 from J; bases not matched to a gene: 3. DNA of the CDR3: TGTGCCAGCAGTGACCAGGACAGGGGCTACAATGAGCAGTTCTTC. It codes for CASSDQDRGYNEQFF.

V gene TRBV5-1 combines with J gene TRBJ1-2; 7 nucleotides line up with TRBD1. CDR1 is SGHRS, CDR2 YFSETQ, per germline. Trimming removed 7 bases from V and 7 bases from J; junction bases left unmatched: 7. The CDR3 is made up of 12 amino acids. CDR3 sequence: CASSTAGGGYTF. DNA for the CDR3: TGCGCCAGCTCCACCGCAGGGGGTGGCTACACCTTC.

The chain has TRBV18 and TRBJ2-1, with a possible D match to TRBD1 (5 bases). The CDR3 runs 14 residues. Germline V gives CDR1 KGHSH, CDR2 LQKENI. V was cut by 5 bases and J by 6 bases, with 14 bases left in between. This CDR3 reads CASSGRTTVNEQFF. For the CDR3, the DNA is TGTGCCAGCTCAGGACGGACGACAGTCAATGAGCAGTTCTTC. Full variable domain (rest looked up from reference TRBV18 and TRBJ2-1): NAGVMQNPRHLVRRRGQEARLRCSPMKGHSHVYWYRQLPEEGLKFMVYLQKENIIDESGMPKERFSAEFPKEGPSILRIQQVVRGDSAAYFCASSGRTTVNEQFFGPGTRLTVL.

V usage is TRBV7-2 and J usage is TRBJ1-2, with D possibly matching TRBD1 (5 bases). Germline values: CDR1 SGHTA, CDR2 FQGNSA. V lost 3 bases, J lost 4 bases, and 9 bases lay in between. The CDR3 runs 13 residues. DNA for the CDR3: TGTGCCAGCAGCTTGGCAGGGATCTATGGCTACACCTTC. Translation: CASSLAGIYGYTF.

This clone turned up a few times. V is TRBV14 and J is TRBJ2-3; TRBD2 matches 14 bases. The junction had 4 bases not matched to a gene; V was cut back by 4 bases and J by 7 bases. This CDR3 is 15 amino acids long. Germline-derived CDR1 and CDR2 are SGHDN and FVKESK. The chain's CDR3 is CASSPGLAGGNTQYF. In DNA, the CDR3 is TGTGCCAGCAGCCCTGGACTAGCGGGGGGAAATACGCAGTATTTT. Full variable domain (remainder filled in from reference TRBV14 and TRBJ2-3): EAGVTQFPSHSVIEKGQTVTLRCDPISGHDNLYWYRRVMGKEIKFLLHFVKESKQDESGMPNNRFLAERTGGTYSTLKVQPAELEDSGVYFCASSPGLAGGNTQYFGPGTRLTVL.

In its sample, this clone was seen once. The V gene is TRBV7-2, the J gene TRBJ2-2; D is ambiguous. V lost 1 base and J lost 7, with 10 bases in between. Germline V gene data show CDR1 as SGHTA and CDR2 as FQGNSA. There are 14 residues in the CDR3. CDR3: CASSLGQWVGELFF. CDR3 coding DNA: TGTGCCAGCAGCTTAGGCCAGTGGGTCGGGGAGCTGTTTTTT.

This clone has only a few counts. Other nucleotide sequences from this sample produce the same CDR3. The V and J genes are TRBV9 and TRBJ2-7, with D perhaps TRBD1 (5 bases). Looked up from germline, CDR1 is SGDLS and CDR2 is YYNGEE. V lost 4 bases and J lost 3, with 8 bases in between. CDR3 size: 12 residues. CDR3 region: CASSRDSYEQYF. The CDR3 DNA is TGTGCCAGCAGCCGCGACAGCTACGAGCAGTACTTC.

This clone was recorded only once. This chain connects TRBV2 to TRBJ2-1; 11 bases match TRBD2. Germline V gene sequence: CDR1 SNHLY, CDR2 FYNNEI. The CDR3 covers 14 residues. V was clipped by 8 bases and J by 3 bases; unmatched bases: 3. CDR3 sequence: CASRSGGVYNEQFF. The CDR3 coding sequence is TGTGCCAGCCGTAGCGGGGGGGTCTACAATGAGCAGTTCTTC.

The chain joins TRBV30 to TRBJ1-1; perhaps TRBD1 as D (5 bases). The germline V and J ends were trimmed by 2 bases and 5 bases, with 15 bases remaining between them. Germline V gene data show CDR1 as GTSNPN and CDR2 as SVGIG (reference sequence). The CDR3 has 14 residues. CDR3 sequence: CAWSPQLGGTEAFF. CDR3 nucleotide sequence: TGTGCCTGGAGTCCCCAATTGGGGGGGACTGAAGCTTTCTTT.

This clone was counted between two and nine times. Other DNA sequences within the sample encode an identical CDR3. V is TRBV7-3 and J is TRBJ2-3; possibly TRBD2 for D (6 bases). Trimming left V 5 bases short and J 0 bases short, with 9 bases between. Germline CDR1 SGHTA, CDR2 FQGTGA. The CDR3 spans 14 residues. DNA of the CDR3: TGTGCCAGCAGCCCCGGACTAAGCACAGATACGCAGTATTTT. Its translation is CASSPGLSTDTQYF.

This clone was recorded a few times. The genes are TRBV7-9 and TRBJ2-1; D not resolved. Trimming removed 2 bases at V and 8 bases at J, with 19 bases between. Germline lookup yields CDR1 SEHNR and CDR2 FQNEAQ (reference sequence). The CDR3 consists of 16 residues. The CDR3 DNA is TGTGCCAGCAGCTTAATGGGCGCCTCCGGGCTTCATGAGCAGTTCTTC. Its translation is CASSLMGASGLHEQFF. Together with reference TRBV7-9 and TRBJ2-1, the CDR3 gives the full variable domain: DTGVSQNPRHKITKRGQNVTFRCDPISEHNRLYWYRQTLGQGPEFLTYFQNEAQLEKSRLLSDRFSAERPKGSFSTLEIQRTEQGDSAMYLCASSLMGASGLHEQFFGPGTRLTVL.

V is TRBV7-7 and J is TRBJ2-3, with a weak D call TRBD2 (6 bases). The CDR3 length is 11 residues. Germline-derived CDR1 and CDR2 are SSHAT and FNYEAQ (reference sequence). CDR3 amino acids: CASGTPDTQYF. CDR3 nucleotides: TGTGCTAGCGGAACCCCCGATACGCAGTATTTT.

The chain is built from TRBV30 and TRBJ1-5; D gene unclear. V was clipped by 0 bases and J by 5 bases, with 14 bases between them. From germline, CDR1 is GTSNPN and CDR2 SVGIG (reference sequence). The CDR3 is made up of 15 amino acids. In DNA form, the CDR3 reads TGTGCCTGGAGTGTCGGGTTACGGTTCGATCAGCCCCAGCATTTT. Translation gives CAWSVGLRFDQPQHF.

This clone was found a few times. The sample holds other DNA sequences that translate to the same CDR3. The V gene is TRBV20-1, the J gene TRBJ1-1; D is ambiguous. Germline CDR1 reads DFQATT; CDR2 reads SNEGSKA (reference sequence). V gave up 5 bases and J gave up 1 base, with 5 bases separating them. This CDR3 is built from 11 residues. CDR3 in amino acids: CSASKNTEAFF. In DNA form, the CDR3 reads TGCAGTGCTTCCAAGAACACTGAAGCTTTCTTT.

A remark on this clone: The sample has other DNA sequences that encode this CDR3 too. This rearrangement joins TRBV30 to TRBJ2-7; the match to TRBD1 covers 9 bases. The V gene end was trimmed by 3 bases and the J gene end by 3 bases; junction bases not matched to a gene: 3. CDR1 and CDR2 (germline): GTSNPN, SVGIG (reference sequence). The CDR3 has 13 amino acids. The CDR3 loop is CAWSGTGFYEQYF. Here the CDR3 DNA reads TGTGCCTGGAGCGGGACAGGGTTCTACGAGCAGTACTTC.

The gene calls are TRBV27 and TRBJ2-1; D call uncertain. The length of the CDR3 is 14 residues. Between the trimmed V and J ends, which lost 2 bases and 4 bases, there was a span of 9 bases. From germline, CDR1 is MNHEY and CDR2 SMNVEV (reference sequence). The CDR3: CASSLERPYNEQFF. CDR3 bases: TGTGCCAGCAGTTTAGAGAGGCCTTACAATGAGCAGTTCTTC.

V gene TRBV4-2 combines with J gene TRBJ1-5, with 7 bases that match TRBD1. The germline CDR1 and CDR2 sequences are LGHNA and YNFKEQ. Trimming at V came to 4 bases and at J to 0 bases, leaving 9 bases not matched to a gene. This CDR3 is 17 amino acids long. The CDR3 DNA reads as TGTGCCAGCAGCCCCACCCACGGGACAGATAGCAATCAGCCCCAGCATTTT. It specifies CASSPTHGTDSNQPQHF.

The chain employs TRBV2 and TRBJ2-1; TRBD1 or TRBD2 may be the D gene (6 bases each). Germline assignment: CDR1 SNHLY and CDR2 FYNNEI. V was pared by 7 bases and J by 7 bases, with 17 bases between. This CDR3 contains 14 residues. CDR3 protein: CASTLGGAGNEQFF. In DNA, the CDR3 is TGTGCCAGCACCCTGGGGGGCGCGGGGAATGAGCAGTTCTTC.

The table lists this clone with a few counts. The J gene is TRBJ1-1, the V gene TRBV6-1; D remains ambiguous. The CDR3 is 12 amino acids. Trimming left V 7 bases short and J 2 bases short, with 8 bases between. CDR1 and CDR2 (germline): MNHNS, SASEGT. The CDR3, as DNA: TGTGCCAGCATCCCTCTTAACACTGAAGCTTTCTTT. This sequence encodes CASIPLNTEAFF.

This clone was recorded a few times. The chain has TRBV25-1 and TRBJ2-1, with 7 bases identical to TRBD2. The CDR3 sequence is 11 residues long. The germline CDR1 and CDR2 sequences are MGHDK and SYGVNS. V lost 6 bases and J lost 13; bases outside the gene matches: 6. In DNA form, the CDR3 reads TGTGCCAGCAGCGGACGGGAGGCTCAGTTCTTC. This translates into CASSGREAQFF.

This clone showed up just a few times. This chain joins TRBV7-2 and TRBJ2-5; D ambiguous. The V end was cut by 2 bases, the J end by 2 bases, with 9 bases between. The CDR3 length is 14 residues. Looked up from germline, CDR1 is SGHTA and CDR2 is FQGNSA. CDR3 amino acids: CASSLYSSQETQYF. For the CDR3, the DNA is TGTGCCAGCAGCTTATACTCTAGTCAAGAGACCCAGTACTTC.

This clone came up a few times. This chain joins TRBV29-1 and TRBJ2-1; 7 nucleotides agree with TRBD1. With 7 bases clipped from V and 2 bases from J, the junction kept 8 bases outside the gene matches. The germline V gene has CDR1 SQVTM and CDR2 ANQGSEA. CDR3 length: 14 residues. The CDR3 sequence is CSAQRDRTYNEQFF. The CDR3 region has the DNA TGCAGCGCCCAGAGGGACAGAACCTACAATGAGCAGTTCTTC.

There are a few counts of this clone. This chain joins TRBV5-1 and TRBJ2-7, with 8 bases identical to TRBD1. The CDR3 sequence is 15 residues long. J was trimmed by 4 bases and V by 4 bases; bases with no gene match: 10. Germline CDR1 and CDR2: SGHRS and YFSETQ. In DNA, the CDR3 is TGCGCCAGCAGCCCAAGACAGGGGAGTACGTACGAGCAGTACTTC. Translating it yields CASSPRQGSTYEQYF. The entire variable domain, with the rest obtained from reference TRBV5-1 and TRBJ2-7, is as follows: KAGVTQTPRYLIKTRGQQVTLSCSPISGHRSVSWYQQTPGQGLQFLFEYFSETQRNKGNFPGRFSGRQFSNSRSEMNVSTLELGDSALYLCASSPRQGSTYEQYFGPGTRLTVT.

This clone appeared a few times. This chain links TRBV11-2 with TRBJ2-2; D is unresolved. The CDR3 length is 12 residues. CDR1 is SGHAT and CDR2 is FQNNGV in the germline V gene. Trimming left V 3 bases short and J 3 bases short, with 2 bases between. CDR3 amino acids: CASSFYTGELFF. The CDR3, as DNA: TGTGCCAGCAGCTTTTACACCGGGGAGCTGTTTTTT.

The genes are TRBV7-8 and TRBJ2-7; TRBD1 matches 8 bases. Germline assignment: CDR1 SGHVS and CDR2 FQNEAQ. This CDR3 comprises 15 residues. Unmatched junction bases numbered 8, after V lost 5 bases and J lost 2 bases. CDR3 sequence reads: CASSTRQGLAYEQYF. The CDR3 nucleotides are TGTGCCAGCAGCACCAGACAGGGGCTCGCCTACGAGCAGTACTTC.